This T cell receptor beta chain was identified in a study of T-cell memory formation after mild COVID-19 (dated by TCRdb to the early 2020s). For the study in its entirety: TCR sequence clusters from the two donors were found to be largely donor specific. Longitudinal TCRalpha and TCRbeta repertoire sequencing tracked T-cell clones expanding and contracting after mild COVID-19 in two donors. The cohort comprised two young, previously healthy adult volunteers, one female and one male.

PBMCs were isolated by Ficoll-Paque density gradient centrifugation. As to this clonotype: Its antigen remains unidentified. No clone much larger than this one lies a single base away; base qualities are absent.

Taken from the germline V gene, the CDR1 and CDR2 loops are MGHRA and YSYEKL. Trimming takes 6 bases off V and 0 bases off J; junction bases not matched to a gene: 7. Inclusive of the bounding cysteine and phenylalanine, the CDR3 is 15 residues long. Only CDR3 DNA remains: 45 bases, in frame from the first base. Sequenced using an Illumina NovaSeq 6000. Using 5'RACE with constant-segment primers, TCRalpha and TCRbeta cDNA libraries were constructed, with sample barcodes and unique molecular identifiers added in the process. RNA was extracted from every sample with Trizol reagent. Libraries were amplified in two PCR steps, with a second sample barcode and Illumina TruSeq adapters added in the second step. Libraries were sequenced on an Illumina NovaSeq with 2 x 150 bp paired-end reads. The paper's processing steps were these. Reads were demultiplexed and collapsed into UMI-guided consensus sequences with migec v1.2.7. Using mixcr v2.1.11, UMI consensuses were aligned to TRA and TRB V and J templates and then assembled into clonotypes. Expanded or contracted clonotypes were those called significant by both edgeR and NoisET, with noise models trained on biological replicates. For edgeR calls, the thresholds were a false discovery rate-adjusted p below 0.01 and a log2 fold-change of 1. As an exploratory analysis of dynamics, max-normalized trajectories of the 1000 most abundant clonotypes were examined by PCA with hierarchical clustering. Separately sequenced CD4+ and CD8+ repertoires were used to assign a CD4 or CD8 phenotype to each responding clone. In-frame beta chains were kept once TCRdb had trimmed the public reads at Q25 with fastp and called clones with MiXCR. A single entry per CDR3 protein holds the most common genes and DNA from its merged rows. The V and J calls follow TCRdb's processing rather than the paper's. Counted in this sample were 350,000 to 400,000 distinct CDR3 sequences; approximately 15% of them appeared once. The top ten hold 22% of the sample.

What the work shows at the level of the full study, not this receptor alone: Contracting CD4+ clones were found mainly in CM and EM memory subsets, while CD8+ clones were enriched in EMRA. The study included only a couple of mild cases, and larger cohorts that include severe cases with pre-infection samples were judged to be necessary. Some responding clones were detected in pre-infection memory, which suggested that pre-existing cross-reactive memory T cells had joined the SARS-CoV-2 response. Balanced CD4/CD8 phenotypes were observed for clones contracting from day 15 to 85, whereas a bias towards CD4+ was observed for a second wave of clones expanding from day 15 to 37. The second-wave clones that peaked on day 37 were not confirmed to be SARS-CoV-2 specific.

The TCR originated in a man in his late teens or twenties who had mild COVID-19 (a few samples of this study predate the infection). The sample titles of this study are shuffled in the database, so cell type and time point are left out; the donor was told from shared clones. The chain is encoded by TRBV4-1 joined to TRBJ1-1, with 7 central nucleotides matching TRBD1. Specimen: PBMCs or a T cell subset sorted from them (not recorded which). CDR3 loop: CASRPPGTVNTEAFF. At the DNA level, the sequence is TGCGCCAGCAGGCCTCCCGGGACAGTGAACACTGAAGCTTTCTTT.